Listed below are T cell receptor beta chains from one sample, sequenced in a study of blood T cell repertoires in COVID-19. Measured with immunoSEQ multiplex PCR; TCRdb has only the in-frame clones, and not every one. The sample consists of around 130,000 clones, about 88% of them appearing once. Sample: peripheral blood. Every receptor here comes from a man in his fifties or sixties with active COVID-19. The conserved cysteine and the conserved F or W are not part of the CDR3 here.

v_gene	j_gene	CDR3aa
TRBV27	TRBJ2-7	ASSLTVLYEQY
TRBV19	TRBJ2-2	ASNPRVTGELF
TRBV2	TRBJ1-4	ASSSGNSNEKLF
TRBV9	TRBJ2-7	ASSPRGSGGSYEQY
TRBV11-2	TRBJ2-1	ASSLEWRESHEQF
TRBV3-1/TRBV3-2	TRBJ2-3	ASSQAGTSTDTQY
TRBV18	TRBJ1-5	ASSPEGQRNQPQH
TRBV6-5	TRBJ1-1	ASRGQVNTEAF
TRBV11-2	TRBJ2-3	ASSLVGLAGGQDTQY
TRBV5-1	TRBJ2-2	ASSRASGSRTGELF
TRBV27	TRBJ2-7	ASSHPDKTYEQY
TRBV28	TRBJ2-1	ASSPAGTVYNEQF
TRBV5-1	TRBJ2-3	ASSSRTSWDTQY
TRBV6-4	TRBJ2-5	ASILAGPKETQY
TRBV29-1	TRBJ1-1	SAESGNTEAF
TRBV19	TRBJ1-1	ASSNMKGTGQRGTEAF
TRBV24-1	TRBJ2-3	ATSGDTDTQY
TRBV12-3/TRBV12-4	TRBJ2-1	ASSPDNNEQF
TRBV2	TRBJ2-2	ASSDPGTGELF
TRBV9	TRBJ2-1	ASSVGTGTSIF
TRBV7-8	TRBJ2-1	ASSYGSGFDEQF
TRBV25-1	TRBJ2-1	ASSEQGQGYNEQF
TRBV5-1	TRBJ1-5	ASSLSGGSGQPQH
TRBV4-2	TRBJ1-6	ASSLLGSNSPLH
TRBV2	TRBJ2-5	ASSGLAGGKETQY
TRBV23-1	TRBJ2-7	ASSQTERDSWDEQY
TRBV5-1	TRBJ1-6	ASSSREVYNSPLH
TRBV2	TRBJ1-2	ASSELGQGAGYT
TRBV29-1	TRBJ2-7	SVGEGGYEQY
TRBV11-2	TRBJ1-4	ATAQRGNEKLF
TRBV6-5	TRBJ1-2	ASSYEGADGYT
TRBV15	TRBJ1-4	ATSRLTGTGDEKLF
TRBV19	TRBJ2-7	ASSPGTGGSEQY
TRBV5-1	TRBJ1-1	ASSQDRLGVNTEAF
TRBV6-5	TRBJ2-7	ASRPDRGPSYEQY
TRBV5-4	TRBJ2-2	ASSPGTSGIRGGELF
TRBV3-1/TRBV3-2	TRBJ2-3	ASSQGGGRGTDTQY
TRBV9	TRBJ1-2	ASSAQTAISNYGYT
TRBV13	TRBJ1-2	ASSPQGRDYGYT
TRBV18	TRBJ2-6	ASSPQGLAGANVLT
TRBV5-8	TRBJ1-5	ASSLNQGVRNQPQH
TRBV24-1	TRBJ2-2	ATTRGGGGELF
TRBV7-2	TRBJ2-1	ASSLDWGNEQF
TRBV9	TRBJ1-1	ASSVGQSNTEAF
TRBV19	TRBJ1-2	ASSKGNRGNYYGYT
TRBV20-1	TRBJ1-2	SSTVVGYT
TRBV3-1/TRBV3-2	TRBJ1-4	ASSQQGRGVGKLF
TRBV27	TRBJ1-1	ASSLGRQGGTEAF
TRBV3-1/TRBV3-2	TRBJ1-1	ASTWTGNTEAF
TRBV24-1	TRBJ2-1	ATSAGGSYNEQF
TRBV6-5	TRBJ1-1	ASSSPGRGENTEAF
TRBV7-2	TRBJ1-1	ASSLDYQGSTEAF
TRBV28	TRBJ1-2	ASRRDRANNYGYT
TRBV6-6	TRBJ2-5	ASTHTGTSGETQY
TRBV20-1	TRBJ1-2	SAARAGYT
TRBV5-6	TRBJ2-5	ASSFNQGETQY
TRBV7-9	TRBJ1-5	ASSRDRQPQH
TRBV6-6	TRBJ1-5	ASSSPGEGNQPQH